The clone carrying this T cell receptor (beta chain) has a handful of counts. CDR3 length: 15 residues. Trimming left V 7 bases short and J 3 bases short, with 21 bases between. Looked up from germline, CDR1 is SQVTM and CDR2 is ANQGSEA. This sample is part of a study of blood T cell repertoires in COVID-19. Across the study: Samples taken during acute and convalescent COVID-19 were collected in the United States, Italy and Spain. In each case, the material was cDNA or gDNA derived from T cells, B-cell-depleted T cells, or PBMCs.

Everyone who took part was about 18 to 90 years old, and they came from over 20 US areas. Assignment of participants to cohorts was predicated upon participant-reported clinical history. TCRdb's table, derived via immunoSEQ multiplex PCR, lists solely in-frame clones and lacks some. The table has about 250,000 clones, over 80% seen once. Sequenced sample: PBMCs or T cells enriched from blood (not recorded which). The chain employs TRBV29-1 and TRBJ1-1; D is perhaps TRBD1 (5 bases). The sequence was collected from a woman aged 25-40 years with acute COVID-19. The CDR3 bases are TGCAGCGCCAAGGCGGACACATCGCAAGACACTGAAGCTTTCTTT. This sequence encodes CSAKADTSQDTEAFF.